This TCR beta chain was found in a study of tumor and adjacent non-tumor tissue in lung cancer. Study-wide points: Tumor tissue had significantly higher TCR diversity than normal lung.

To note about this clonotype: Its antigen is still unknown. The junction shows a germline mismatch at one end, possibly a read error.

The CDR3 runs 15 residues. The V gene's germline CDR1 is SGHAT and CDR2 FQDESV (reference sequence). TCRbeta libraries were built with three rounds of nested PCR, modified from ARM-PCR. TCRdb recomputed calls from the multiplex PCR reads with MiXCR, one row per CDR3 protein. Here the sample spans about 80,000 distinct CDR3 sequences, 80% to 85% being singletons. No cell sorting was done before RNA was extracted from the tissue. This receptor was taken from a woman in her fifties or sixties with non-small cell lung cancer. This chain connects TRBV11-1 to TRBJ2-5; D possibly uses TRBD1 or TRBD2 (5 bases each). The sequenced sample consisted of lung tumor tissue. For the CDR3, the DNA is TGTACCAGCAGACCGGGACCAGCGGTTCAAGAGACCCAGTACTTC. Its translation: CTSRPGPAVQETQYF.